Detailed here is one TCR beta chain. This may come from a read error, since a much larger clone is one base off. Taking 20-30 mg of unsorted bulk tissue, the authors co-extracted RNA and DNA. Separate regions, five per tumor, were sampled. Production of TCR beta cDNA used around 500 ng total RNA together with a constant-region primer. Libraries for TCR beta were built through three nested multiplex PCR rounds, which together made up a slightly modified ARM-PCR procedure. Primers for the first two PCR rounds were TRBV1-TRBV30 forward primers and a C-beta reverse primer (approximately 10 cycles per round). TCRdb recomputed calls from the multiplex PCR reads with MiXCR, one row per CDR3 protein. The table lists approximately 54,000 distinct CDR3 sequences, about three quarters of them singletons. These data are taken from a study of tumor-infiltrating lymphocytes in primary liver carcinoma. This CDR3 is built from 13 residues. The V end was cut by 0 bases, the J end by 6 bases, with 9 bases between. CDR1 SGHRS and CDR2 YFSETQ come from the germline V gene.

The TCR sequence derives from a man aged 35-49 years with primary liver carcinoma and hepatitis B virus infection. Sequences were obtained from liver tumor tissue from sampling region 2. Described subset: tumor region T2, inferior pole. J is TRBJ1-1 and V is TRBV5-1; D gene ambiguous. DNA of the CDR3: TGCGCCAGCAGCTTGGCCAAGTCAGCTGAAGCTTTCTTT. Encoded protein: CASSLAKSAEAFF.